The present TCR beta chain was sequenced within a study of blood T cells in healthy people across ages. Study-wide points: Fewer expanded clones and more diversity marked long-lived versus aged donors. PBMC samples, being unsorted, prevented any conclusive comparison of naive and antigen-experienced cells.

As regards this clonotype: The antigen is not known.

The CDR3 sequence is 16 residues long. Trimming removed 0 bases at V and 3 bases at J, with 14 bases between. The germline V gene has CDR1 LGHNA and CDR2 YNFKEQ. The use of a sample-barcoded 5' primer and a J-beta primer mix characterized a second PCR of about 6 to 11 cycles. Template switching added a 12-random-nucleotide identifier to every cDNA molecule. In TCRdb, the 5' RACE reads were re-called with MiXCR into one record per CDR3 protein. The sample lists over a million distinct CDR3 sequences, around 59% occurring once. PBMCs were isolated at a quantity of at least 6 million per sample. The J gene is TRBJ1-1, the V gene TRBV4-2, with D perhaps matching TRBD1 (5 bases). This receptor was obtained from a man aged 18 to 29 in good health. The sequencing sample was made of blood. CDR3 DNA sequence: TGTGCCAGCAGCCAAGAGGCGGCCTTGGGACACACTGAAGCTTTCTTT. Translated: CASSQEAALGHTEAFF.